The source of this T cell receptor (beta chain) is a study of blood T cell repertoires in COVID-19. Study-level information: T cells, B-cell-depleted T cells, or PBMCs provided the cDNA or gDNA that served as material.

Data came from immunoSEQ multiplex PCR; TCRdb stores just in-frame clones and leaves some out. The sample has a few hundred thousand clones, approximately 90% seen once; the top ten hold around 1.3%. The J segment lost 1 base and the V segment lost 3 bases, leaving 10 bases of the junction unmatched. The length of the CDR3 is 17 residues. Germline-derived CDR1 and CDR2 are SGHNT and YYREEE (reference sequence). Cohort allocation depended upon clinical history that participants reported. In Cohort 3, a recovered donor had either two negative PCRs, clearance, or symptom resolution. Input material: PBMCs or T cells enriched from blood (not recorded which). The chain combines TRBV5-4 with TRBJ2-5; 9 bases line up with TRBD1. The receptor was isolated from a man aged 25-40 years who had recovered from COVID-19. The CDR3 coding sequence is TGTGCCAGCAGCTCAGGAACATCGACAGGGGGCCAAGAGACCCAGTACTTC. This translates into CASSSGTSTGGQETQYF.